This TCR beta chain was obtained from a study of T cell responses to AZD1222 COVID-19 vaccine. The count of this clone is one. The antigen is unknown. Per germline, CDR1 MGHRA and CDR2 YSYEKL. V lost 2 bases and J lost 6, with 10 bases in between. The CDR3 is 14 residues long. Study results and limitations: CD4 TCRs covered the whole spike, strongest at regions 160-218 and 743-854. Sampled repertoires all dated from after the peak T cell response. Among AZD1222 vaccinees, only six or seven were seropositive at baseline.

Only in-frame clones appear in the TCRdb table, and some are missing; sequencing was by immunoSEQ multiplex PCR. The sample yields 80,000 to 95,000 clones, just under 90% seen once. The chain carries TRBV4-1 and TRBJ2-2; the D gene could be TRBD1 or TRBD2 (6 bases each). This TCR was recovered from an adult in good health. Sequenced here: peripheral blood, sampled on day 0 of AZD1222 vaccination. CDR3 residues: CASSQLGGSGELFF. The DNA for the CDR3 is TGCGCCAGCAGCCAATTAGGGGGGTCCGGGGAGCTGTTTTTT.